This T cell receptor (beta chain) derives from a study of chemoradiotherapy in HPV16-positive cancers. Study-level results: Non-HPV-specific T cells did not expand in tumors during treatment, whereas candidate HPV-specific clones and E7-related motifs did.

In the case of this clone: The antigen remains unidentified.

J lost 3 bases, V lost 3 bases, and 4 bases had no gene match. This CDR3 is built from 16 residues. Germline V gene sequence: CDR1 SGDLS, CDR2 YYNGEE. Measured with immunoSEQ multiplex PCR; TCRdb has only the in-frame clones, and not every one. The sample has roughly 29,000 clones; approximately 90% are singletons. The chain employs TRBV9 and TRBJ2-3; 13 bases fit TRBD2. This specimen consisted of blood, obtained from a patient who underwent chemoradiotherapy. This receptor was obtained from a human donor with HPV-associated anogenital cancer. The CDR3 DNA reads as TGTGCCAGCAGCGAAGGGACTAGCGGGGTAACAGATACGCAGTATTTT. It codes for CASSEGTSGVTDTQYF.